This T cell receptor (beta chain) was captured in a study of T cell clones after liver transplantation. Study details: In this trial, immunosuppression withdrawal was attempted within 2 years of liver transplant.

Germline V gene lookup returns CDR1 MNHEY and CDR2 SVGAGI. The CDR3 is made up of 13 amino acids. Trimming took 6 bases from V and 9 from J, leaving 18 bases between them. TCRdb's table, derived via immunoSEQ multiplex PCR, lists solely in-frame clones and lacks some. The table lists about 99,000 clones, about 81% of them singletons. Sorting of unstimulated PBMCs yielded separate CD3+CD4+ and CD3+CD8+ fractions. The origin of this receptor is a human donor who received a liver transplant. The source material was CD4+ T cells from blood, sampled before liver transplant. The genes are TRBV6-5 and TRBJ2-7; D perhaps matches TRBD2 (7 bases). The CDR3 DNA reads TGTGCCAGCAGGGGCGGGGGCGGAGCCTGGCAGTACTTC. Protein: CASRGGGGAWQYF.